This T cell receptor beta chain was recovered during a study of blood T cell repertoires in COVID-19. About the research overall: Samples came from the United States, Italy and Spain, spanning acute and convalescent COVID-19. PBMCs, B-cell-depleted T cells, or T cells provided the cDNA or gDNA that made up the material.

In the authors' methods: Amplifying reference gene primers gave estimates of nucleated cell counts. Libraries were prepared by immunoSEQ multiplex PCR; TCRdb keeps only in-frame clonotypes and omits some of them. For V, J and clone size, that table is used; D and trimming come from the DNA. The sample lists some 180,000 clones; approximately 80% were seen once. Enrolled during active infection, Seattle patients were then followed longitudinally. Looked up from germline, CDR1 is SGDLS and CDR2 is YYNGEE. V was pared by 3 bases and J by 2 bases, with 9 bases between. This CDR3 has 13 residues. The TCR originated in a woman aged 40-49 years with COVID-19, enrolled during active disease. The chain has TRBV9 and TRBJ2-7, with D unclear. Sequencing was performed on peripheral blood. DNA for the CDR3: TGTGCCAGCAGCGGGATACAGACCTACGAGCAGTACTTC. Translation: CASSGIQTYEQYF.